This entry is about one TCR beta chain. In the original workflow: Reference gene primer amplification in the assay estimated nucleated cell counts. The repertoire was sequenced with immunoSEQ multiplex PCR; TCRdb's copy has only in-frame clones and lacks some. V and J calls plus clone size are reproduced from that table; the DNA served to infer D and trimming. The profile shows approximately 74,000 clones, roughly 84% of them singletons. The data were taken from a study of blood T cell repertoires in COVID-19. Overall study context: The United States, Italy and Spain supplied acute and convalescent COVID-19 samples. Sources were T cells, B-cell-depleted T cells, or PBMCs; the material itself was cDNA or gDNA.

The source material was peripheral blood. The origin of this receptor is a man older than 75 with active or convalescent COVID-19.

The CDR3 region has the DNA TGTGCCAGCAGCCAGAAAGGGGCCCAGTACTTC. Its protein is CASSQKGAQYF. This chain joins TRBV28 and TRBJ2-7; D is possibly TRBD1 (5 bases). V lost 6 bases to trimming and J lost 10 bases, with 13 bases between them. CDR1 is MDHEN, CDR2 SYDVKM, per germline. The CDR3 is 11 amino acids.